A single sample is the source of the 26 T cell receptor beta chains below, sequenced in a study of blood T cell repertoires in COVID-19. Clones were read by immunoSEQ multiplex PCR, and TCRdb kept only the in-frame ones, dropping some. The table lists tens of thousands of clones, roughly 88% of them singletons. The specimen sequenced was peripheral blood. The receptor set was obtained from an elderly man with acute or convalescent COVID-19.

There are a few counts of this clone. This chain connects TRBV5-1 to TRBJ2-2, with D possibly matching TRBD2 (6 bases). CDR3 size: 14 residues. V lost 5 bases and J lost 3, with 11 bases in between. Germline V gene data show CDR1 as SGHRS and CDR2 as YFSETQ. The CDR3 nucleotides are TGCGCCAGCAGGGAAGGGACTTACACCGGGGAGCTGTTTTTT. Protein sequence: CASREGTYTGELFF.

The chain couples TRBV5-1 to TRBJ1-1; D remains ambiguous. The CDR3 length is 14 residues. The V gene lost 3 bases and the J gene lost 1 base, with 10 bases spanning the gap. From germline, CDR1 is SGHRS and CDR2 YFSETQ. Here the CDR3 DNA reads TGCGCCAGCAGCTCGACTTCGGCGAACACTGAAGCTTTCTTT. Its translation is CASSSTSANTEAFF.

CDR3 bases: TGTGCCAGCAGCGGGAGACAGGGGTCTATCGGGGAGCTGTTTTTT. It translates to CASSGRQGSIGELFF. This rearrangement joins TRBV7-6 to TRBJ2-2, with 8 bases matching TRBD1. CDR3 length: 15 amino acids. Germline V gene data show CDR1 as SGHVS and CDR2 as FNYEAQ. Trimming cost V 5 bases and J 7 bases; bases outside gene matches: 9.

This chain uses TRBV10-1 with TRBJ2-1; 8 bases fit TRBD2. Germline V CDR1 and CDR2: WNHNN, SYGVQD (reference sequence). This CDR3 spans 15 amino acids. V was clipped by 8 bases and J by 9 bases; unmatched bases: 15. CDR3 DNA: TGCGCCAGCTCCTCCGGGGCGGGGGGCCACTTTGAGCAGTTCTTC. It specifies CASSSGAGGHFEQFF.

The CDR3 reads CASSATGAYGYTF. The CDR3, as DNA: TGTGCCAGCAGCGCGACAGGGGCCTATGGCTACACCTTC. This chain connects TRBV3-1 (or the pseudogene TRBV3-2) to TRBJ1-2, with 8 bases lining up with TRBD1. Losses at the gene ends were 5 bases for V and 4 bases for J; bases not matched to a gene: 3. The CDR3 extends over 13 amino acids. Per the germline V gene, CDR1 is LGHDT and CDR2 is YNNKEL (reference sequence).

J is TRBJ1-2 and V is TRBV5-8; D perhaps matches TRBD1 (5 bases). V lost 3 bases to trimming and J lost 0 bases, with 12 bases between them. CDR3 size: 15 residues. CDR1 and CDR2 (germline): SGHTS, YDEGEE. CDR3 protein: CASSWGDGANYGYTF. The CDR3 DNA sequence: TGTGCCAGCAGCTGGGGGGACGGAGCTAACTATGGCTACACCTTC.

The V and J genes are TRBV6-5 and TRBJ1-1; maybe TRBD1 (6 bases). The V end was cut by 4 bases, the J end by 4 bases, with 16 bases between. Germline V CDR1 and CDR2: MNHEY, SVGAGI. CDR3 length equals 15 residues. This CDR3 is CASSSRGQSGTEAFF. The CDR3 DNA follows: TGTGCCAGCAGTTCCAGGGGTCAAAGTGGCACTGAAGCTTTCTTT.

This chain joins TRBV7-8 and TRBJ2-7, with D maybe TRBD2 (5 bases). CDR1 and CDR2 from the germline V gene are SGHVS and FQNEAQ. The CDR3 spans 12 residues. Trimming took off 5 bases at V and 3 bases at J, with 8 bases between the two ends. The DNA of the CDR3 is TGTGCCAGCAGCCTCGGGGACTACGAGCAGTACTTC. Translation gives CASSLGDYEQYF.

The V gene is TRBV5-1, the J gene TRBJ2-7; D perhaps matches TRBD1 (9 bases). The V and J ends lost 0 bases and 4 bases respectively, with 17 bases between them. This CDR3 region has 16 residues. Looked up from germline, CDR1 is SGHRS and CDR2 is YFSETQ. The chain's CDR3 is CASSLVSGTGSYEQYF. CDR3 nucleotides: TGCGCCAGCAGCTTGGTTAGCGGGACAGGGTCTTACGAGCAGTACTTC.

V is TRBV19 and J is TRBJ2-5, with TRBD1 matching over 7 bases. The CDR3 runs 15 residues. Germline V gene data show CDR1 as LNHDA and CDR2 as SQIVND (reference sequence). Trimming took 3 bases from V and 3 from J; bases not matched to a gene: 7. This CDR3 reads CASSMGPGQKETQYF. The CDR3 nucleotides are TGTGCCAGTAGTATGGGTCCGGGACAGAAAGAGACCCAGTACTTC.

The chain recombines TRBV23-1 with TRBJ1-5; 7 bases fit TRBD1. TRBV23-1 is an ORF, with its function uncertain. The V gene end was trimmed by 2 bases and the J gene end by 5 bases; junction bases not matched to a gene: 9. The CDR3 consists of 16 residues. CDR3 nucleotides: TGCGCCAGCAGTCAACCGTGGGACAGTAAAGATCAGCCCCAGCATTTT. Translated: CASSQPWDSKDQPQHF.

Notes on this clone: The sample has other DNA sequences that encode this CDR3 too. The gene calls are TRBV7-9 and TRBJ2-5; maybe TRBD2 (6 bases). This CDR3 is built from 14 residues. Deletions cut 0 bases from V and 1 base from J, with 6 bases between. Germline V lookup: CDR1 SEHNR, CDR2 FQNEAQ (reference sequence). The DNA for the CDR3 is TGTGCCAGCAGCTTAGCGGGGGGCCAAGAGACCCAGTACTTC. Amino acids: CASSLAGGQETQYF. Complete variable domain (other parts from reference TRBV7-9 and TRBJ2-5): DTGVSQNPRHKITKRGQNVTFRCDPISEHNRLYWYRQTLGQGPEFLTYFQNEAQLEKSRLLSDRFSAERPKGSFSTLEIQRTEQGDSAMYLCASSLAGGQETQYFGPGTRLLVL.

J is TRBJ1-2 and V is TRBV15; possible D gene TRBD1, 6 bases. Trimming took 3 bases from V and 4 from J, leaving 12 bases between them. The CDR3 is 14 residues long. CDR1 LNHNV and CDR2 YYDKDF come from the germline V gene (reference sequence). The CDR3 loop reads CATSSGGTGYGYTF. DNA for the CDR3: TGTGCCACCAGCAGTGGGGGCACGGGCTATGGCTACACCTTC.

The chain combines TRBV30 with TRBJ1-2; the D gene is possibly TRBD1 (5 bases). Germline V lookup: CDR1 GTSNPN, CDR2 SVGIG (reference sequence). The V gene lost 0 bases and the J gene lost 0 bases, with 17 bases spanning the gap. CDR3 length equals 17 residues. CDR3 amino acids: CAWSVVRQYSPNYGYTF. CDR3 nucleotide sequence: TGTGCCTGGAGTGTTGTACGACAGTACTCCCCTAACTATGGCTACACCTTC.

The rearrangement uses TRBV9 and TRBJ1-2, with 7 positions matching TRBD1. The CDR3 covers 15 residues. V shed 4 bases, J shed 4 bases, and the junction held 10 bases outside the gene matches. CDR1 and CDR2 from the germline V gene are SGDLS and YYNGEE. The CDR3 reads CASSPREGAGYGYTF. CDR3 nucleotide sequence: TGTGCCAGCAGCCCCCGAGAGGGGGCTGGCTATGGCTACACCTTC. The full variable domain, with the rest looked up from reference TRBV9 and TRBJ1-2, is DSGVTQTPKHLITATGQRVTLRCSPRSGDLSVYWYQQSLDQGLQFLIQYYNGEERAKGNILERFSAQQFPDLHSELNLSSLELGDSALYFCASSPREGAGYGYTFGSGTRLTVV.

The CDR3 DNA follows: TGTGCCAGTAGTTTAGGACAGGGGGACTTAAGGGGGCATCAGCCCCAGCATTTT. Its protein is CASSLGQGDLRGHQPQHF. The chain links TRBV19 to TRBJ1-5; TRBD1 matches 10 bases. The trim removed 5 bases at V and 5 bases at J, leaving 15 bases unmatched. The germline gives CDR1 LNHDA, CDR2 SQIVND (reference sequence). The CDR3 spans 18 residues.

The chain has TRBV6-5 and TRBJ2-7; maybe TRBD1 (5 bases). The CDR3 consists of 12 residues. The V gene lost 10 bases and the J gene lost 4 bases, with 14 bases spanning the gap. Germline loops: CDR1 MNHEY, CDR2 SVGAGI. The CDR3 DNA reads TGTGCCATTTCGACAGAAACTTACGAGCAGTACTTC. It specifies CAISTETYEQYF.

The genes are TRBV24-1 and TRBJ2-2; 9 nucleotides match TRBD1. The germline V gene has CDR1 KGHDR and CDR2 SFDVKD. The CDR3 sequence is 14 residues long. The V and J ends lost 10 bases and 1 base, in that order; junction bases with no gene match: 3. The DNA for the CDR3 is TGTGCCACGTCGGGACAGGGGAACACCGGGGAGCTGTTTTTT. This sequence encodes CATSGQGNTGELFF.

The CDR3 loop is CASSLSRQLPEKLFF. CDR3 nucleotides: TGTGCCAGCAGTTTATCTCGACAGCTGCCCGAGAAACTGTTTTTT. This rearrangement joins TRBV27 to TRBJ1-4; tentative D call: TRBD1 (5 bases). The CDR3 extends over 15 amino acids. CDR1 and CDR2 from the germline V gene are MNHEY and SMNVEV (reference sequence). V lost 0 bases to trimming and J lost 11 bases, with 16 bases between them.

This chain connects TRBV12-3 or TRBV12-4 to TRBJ2-7; 10 nucleotides line up with TRBD1. The CDR3 covers 13 residues. Trimming at V came to 4 bases and at J to 3 bases, leaving 0 bases not matched to a gene. The CDR3 region is CASSWTGGYEQYF. CDR3 bases: TGTGCCAGCAGTTGGACAGGGGGCTACGAGCAGTACTTC.

This chain connects TRBV19 to TRBJ1-4; 8 bases agree with TRBD1. In germline, CDR1 is LNHDA, CDR2 SQIVND (reference sequence). The CDR3 has 17 residues. The V and J ends lost 3 bases and 0 bases, in that order; junction bases with no gene match: 6. CDR3 in DNA: TGTGCCAGTAGTATCGGTTGGGACAGGACAACTAATGAAAAACTGTTTTTT. Protein sequence: CASSIGWDRTTNEKLFF. Supplemented by reference TRBV19 and TRBJ1-4, the full variable domain reads DGGITQSPKYLFRKEGQNVTLSCEQNLNHDAMYWYRQDPGQGLRLIYYSQIVNDFQKGDIAEGYSVSREKKESFPLTVTSAQKNPTAFYLCASSIGWDRTTNEKLFFGSGTQLSVL.

The chain is built from TRBV6-2 or TRBV6-3 and TRBJ1-5, with D tentatively TRBD1 (6 bases). In germline, CDR1 is MNHEY, CDR2 SVGEGT. Trimming shortened V by 3 bases and J by 9 bases, and 12 bases separated the two germline ends. This CDR3 region has 13 residues. The DNA of the CDR3 is TGTGCCAGCAGTTATTCAGGGGAAGGGCCCCAGCATTTT. Its translation: CASSYSGEGPQHF.

The gene calls are TRBV30 and TRBJ2-7; 7 nucleotides match TRBD2. V lost 5 bases and J lost 3; bases outside the gene matches: 4. This CDR3 region has 12 residues. Germline V gene lookup returns CDR1 GTSNPN and CDR2 SVGIG (reference sequence). CDR3 amino acids: CAWGSGFYEQYF. The CDR3 DNA follows: TGTGCCTGGGGTAGCGGGTTCTACGAGCAGTACTTC.

The gene calls are TRBV3-1 (or the pseudogene TRBV3-2) and TRBJ1-5; 7 bases are shared with TRBD1. V shed 3 bases and J 0 bases; nucleotides not matched to a gene: 5. The CDR3 consists of 16 residues. Germline lookup yields CDR1 LGHDT and CDR2 YNNKEL (reference sequence). The CDR3 DNA reads TGTGCCAGCAGCCACAACAGGGGAGGTAGCAATCAGCCCCAGCATTTT. Protein product: CASSHNRGGSNQPQHF.

The chain employs TRBV7-2 and TRBJ2-3; 7 bases agree with TRBD1. Germline V CDR1 and CDR2: SGHTA, FQGNSA. The CDR3 contains 14 residues. After removal of 7 bases from V and 2 bases from J, the junction contained 6 bases not matched to a gene. The CDR3 region is CASTADRVTDTQYF. CDR3 DNA: TGTGCCAGCACCGCAGACAGGGTCACAGATACGCAGTATTTT.

The V gene is TRBV5-1, the J gene TRBJ2-5; D gene ambiguous. Trimming shortened V by 2 bases and J by 7 bases, and 12 bases separated the two germline ends. This CDR3 contains 13 residues. Germline V gene sequence: CDR1 SGHRS, CDR2 YFSETQ. CDR3 sequence: CASSFRNPGTQYF. CDR3 nucleotide sequence: TGCGCCAGCAGCTTCCGCAATCCGGGGACCCAGTACTTC.